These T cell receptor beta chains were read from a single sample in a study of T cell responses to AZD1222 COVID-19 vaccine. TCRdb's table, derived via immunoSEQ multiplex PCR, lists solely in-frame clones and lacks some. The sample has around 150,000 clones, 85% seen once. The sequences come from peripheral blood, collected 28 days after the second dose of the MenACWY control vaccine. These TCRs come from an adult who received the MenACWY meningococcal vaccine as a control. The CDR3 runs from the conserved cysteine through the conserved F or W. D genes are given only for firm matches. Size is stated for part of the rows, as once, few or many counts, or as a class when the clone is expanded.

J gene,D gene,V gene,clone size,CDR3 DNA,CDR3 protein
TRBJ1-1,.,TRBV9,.,TGTGTCAGCAGTCATGAGGGGCAGAACACTGAAGCTTTCTTT,CVSSHEGQNTEAFF
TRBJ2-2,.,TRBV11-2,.,TGTGCCAGCAGCCCCATCTGGGACGGGACTGACGGGGAGCTGTTTTTT,CASSPIWDGTDGELFF
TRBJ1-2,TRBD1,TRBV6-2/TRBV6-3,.,TGTGCCAGCAGTTACTATACAGGGGAAACGAACGGCTACACCTTC,CASSYYTGETNGYTF
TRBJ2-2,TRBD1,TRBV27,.,TGTGCCAGCAGTCACGGACAGGGATTCACCGGGGAGCTGTTTTTT,CASSHGQGFTGELFF
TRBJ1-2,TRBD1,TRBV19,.,TGTGCCAGTAGTATGGTCGCGGGACAGATTAACTATGGCTACACCTTC,CASSMVAGQINYGYTF
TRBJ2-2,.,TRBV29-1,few,TGCAGCGTGGATGGGGGCGGCCCCGGGGAGCTGTTTTTT,CSVDGGGPGELFF
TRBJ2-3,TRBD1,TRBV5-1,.,TGCGCCAGCAGCTTGGGGACAGGGCGAGAAGATACGCAGTATTTT,CASSLGTGREDTQYF
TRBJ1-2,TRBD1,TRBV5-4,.,TGTGCCAGCAGCTTGTTAGGGACAGGGGACTATGGCTACACCTTC,CASSLLGTGDYGYTF
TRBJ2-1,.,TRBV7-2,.,TGTGCCAGCAGCCCAGTGGGGACCGAGCAGGCCAATGAGCAGTTCTTC,CASSPVGTEQANEQFF
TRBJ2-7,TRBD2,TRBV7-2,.,TGTGCCAGCAGCTTATACCCAGCGGGAGGTCTTTACGAGCAGTACTTC,CASSLYPAGGLYEQYF
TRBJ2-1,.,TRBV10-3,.,TGTGCCACCGATGAGGCGGGGACCCACAGTGAGCAGTTCTTC,CATDEAGTHSEQFF
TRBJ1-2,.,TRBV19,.,TGTGCCAGTAGCCTTACCGGGACTAACTATGGCTACACCTTC,CASSLTGTNYGYTF
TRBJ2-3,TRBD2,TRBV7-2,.,TGTGCCAGCAGCTTAGTCGCGGGAGTCACAGATACGCAGTATTTT,CASSLVAGVTDTQYF
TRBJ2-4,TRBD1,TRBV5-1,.,TGCGCCAGCAGCTTGGCCGGGACAGGGGGCGCCAAAAACATTCAGTACTTC,CASSLAGTGGAKNIQYF
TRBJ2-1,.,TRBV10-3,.,TGTGCCATCAGTGAGTCGACAGGCGAATACAATGAGCAGTTCTTC,CAISESTGEYNEQFF
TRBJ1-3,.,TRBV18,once,TGTGCCAGCTCACTCGGACTGGGAAACACCATATATTTT,CASSLGLGNTIYF
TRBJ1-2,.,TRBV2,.,TGTGCCAGCAGTGAAGCGACCAGTAACTATGGCTACACCTTC,CASSEATSNYGYTF
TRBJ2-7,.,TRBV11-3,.,TGTGCCAGCAGCTTAGATCCCGTCCAATTTTACGAGCAGTACTTC,CASSLDPVQFYEQYF
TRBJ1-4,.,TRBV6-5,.,TGTGCCAGCCTGGCGGGGGACGGTGAAAAACTGTTTTTT,CASLAGDGEKLFF
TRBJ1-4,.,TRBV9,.,TGTGCCAGCAGAAGGACAGCTAATGAAAAACTGTTTTTT,CASRRTANEKLFF
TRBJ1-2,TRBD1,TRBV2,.,TGTGCCAGCAGCCAGGGACAGAACTATGGCTACACCTTC,CASSQGQNYGYTF
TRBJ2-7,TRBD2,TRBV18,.,TGTGCCAGCTCACCATTTAGCGGGAATACCTACGAGCAGTACTTC,CASSPFSGNTYEQYF
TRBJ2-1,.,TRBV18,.,TGTGCCAGCTCACCACGGGGGGGCGGTGAGCAGTTCTTC,CASSPRGGGEQFF
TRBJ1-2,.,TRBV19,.,TGTGCCAGTAGTAATGCGATTGGATCTCAAAGATATGGCTACACCTTC,CASSNAIGSQRYGYTF
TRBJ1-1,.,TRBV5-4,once,TGTGCCAGCAGCTTGAGGGGGAACACTGAAGCTTTCTTT,CASSLRGNTEAFF
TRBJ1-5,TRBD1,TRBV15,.,TGTGCCACCGGACAGGTTAATCAGCCCCAGCATTTT,CATGQVNQPQHF
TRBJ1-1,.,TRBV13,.,TGTGCCAGCAGCCCGCCTTTCGGCGGAGGGAACACTGAAGCTTTCTTT,CASSPPFGGGNTEAFF
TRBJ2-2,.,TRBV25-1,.,TGTGCCAGCAGTGATCCGACGGCCCCTAGGTCCGGGGAGCTGTTTTTT,CASSDPTAPRSGELFF
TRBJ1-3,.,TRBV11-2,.,TGTGCCAGCAGCTTAGAGTTGGGCAGGGCGGCTGGAAACACCATATATTTT,CASSLELGRAAGNTIYF
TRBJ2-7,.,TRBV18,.,TGTGCCAGCTCACAGAGCCAGGAGTACGAGCAGTACTTC,CASSQSQEYEQYF
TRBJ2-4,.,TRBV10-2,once,TGCGCCAGCAGTGAGTCGGGTCGCCAAAACATTCAGTACTTC,CASSESGRQNIQYF
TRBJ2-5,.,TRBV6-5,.,TGTGCCAGCGTCTTTACGGTCCAGGAGCAAGAGACCCAGTACTTC,CASVFTVQEQETQYF
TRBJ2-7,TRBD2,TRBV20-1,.,TGCAGTGCTAGTGCTATCCTTCGGCTTAGCGGGGATACCTACGAGCAGTACTTC,CSASAILRLSGDTYEQYF
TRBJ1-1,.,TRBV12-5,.,TGTGCTAGTGGTTTGGTACGAGATGGGACCGTGAACACTGAAGCTTTCTTT,CASGLVRDGTVNTEAFF
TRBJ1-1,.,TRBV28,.,TGTGCCAGCAGTTCATTGGGGGGGCGCACTGAAGCTTTCTTT,CASSSLGGRTEAFF
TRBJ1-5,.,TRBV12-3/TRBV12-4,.,TGTGCCAGCAGTTTTCTACGTGGCGGGCCCCAGCATTTT,CASSFLRGGPQHF
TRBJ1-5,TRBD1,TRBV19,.,TGTGCCAGTAGTCCAGGGGGCGGAAGCAATCAGCCCCAGCATTTT,CASSPGGGSNQPQHF
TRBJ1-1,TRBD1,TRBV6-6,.,TGTGCCAGCAGACCCGGACAGGGTATTACTGAAGCTTTCTTT,CASRPGQGITEAFF
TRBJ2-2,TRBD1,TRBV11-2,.,TGTGCCAGCACCCAACCCGGACAGGGGAACACCGGGGAGCTGTTTTTT,CASTQPGQGNTGELFF
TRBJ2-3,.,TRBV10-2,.,TGCGCCAGCAAAGGAATCCGGGGGGCCGGGACAGATACGCAGTATTTT,CASKGIRGAGTDTQYF
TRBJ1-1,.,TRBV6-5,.,TGTGCCAGCAGCCCAGGAGTTGAAGCTTTCTTT,CASSPGVEAFF
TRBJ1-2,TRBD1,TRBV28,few,TGTGCCAGCAGGTCTCCTAGTCAAACAGGGGGCGCAAAGGGCTACACCTTC,CASRSPSQTGGAKGYTF
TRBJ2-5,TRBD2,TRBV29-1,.,TGCAGCGTGGGGCTGGCGGGGGGCCAAGAGACCCAGTACTTC,CSVGLAGGQETQYF
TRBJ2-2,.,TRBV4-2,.,TGTGCCAGCAGCCCAGCCTTGGCATCGAACACCGGGGAGCTGTTTTTT,CASSPALASNTGELFF
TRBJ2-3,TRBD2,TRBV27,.,TGTGCCAGCAGTCAAAAGCGGGAGGGCCTTAATACGCAGTATTTT,CASSQKREGLNTQYF
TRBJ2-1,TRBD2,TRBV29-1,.,TGCAGCGTTGAAGGTGGCGGGAGTAGCTCCTACAATGAGCAGTTCTTC,CSVEGGGSSSYNEQFF
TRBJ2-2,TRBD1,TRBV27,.,TGTGCCAGCAGTCTAATCCCGGGACAGGGGGCATGGGACACCGGGGAGCTGTTTTTT,CASSLIPGQGAWDTGELFF
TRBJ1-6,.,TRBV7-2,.,TGTGCCAGCAGCTCCCGGGCCGGCCTAAATTCACCCCTCCACTTT,CASSSRAGLNSPLHF
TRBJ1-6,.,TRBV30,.,TGTGCCTGGAGCCCAAGGGGTAATTCACCCCTCCACTTT,CAWSPRGNSPLHF
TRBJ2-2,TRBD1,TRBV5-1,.,TGCGCCAGCAACTGGCAGGGGGTAACCGGGGAGCTGTTTTTT,CASNWQGVTGELFF
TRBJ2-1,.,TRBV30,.,TGTGCCTGGAGTGTACAGCTTTCGGACGATGAGCAGTTCTTC,CAWSVQLSDDEQFF
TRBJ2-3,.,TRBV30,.,TGTGCCTGGAGAACCGGGACTAGCACAGATACGCAGTATTTT,CAWRTGTSTDTQYF
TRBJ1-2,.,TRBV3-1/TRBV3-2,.,TGTGCCAGCAGCTCCCGGACCCAGACAGGCTACACCTTC,CASSSRTQTGYTF
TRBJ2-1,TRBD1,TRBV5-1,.,TGCGCCAGCAGCTTGCCTACCGGGACAGGGGGCTACAATGAGCAGTTCTTC,CASSLPTGTGGYNEQFF
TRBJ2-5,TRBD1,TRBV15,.,TGTGCCACCAGCAGAGCCCGGGGGACAGGGAATTTCGGAGAGACCCAGTACTTC,CATSRARGTGNFGETQYF
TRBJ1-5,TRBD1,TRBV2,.,TGTGCCAGCAGTGGGTTGACAGGGGGCAATCAGCCCCAGCATTTT,CASSGLTGGNQPQHF
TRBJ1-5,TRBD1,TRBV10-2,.,TGCGCCAGCAGTGATACAGGGGGCAGTCAGCCCCAGCATTTT,CASSDTGGSQPQHF
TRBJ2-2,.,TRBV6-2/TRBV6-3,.,TGTGCCAGCAGTTGGGACATAAGGAACACCGGGGAGCTGTTTTTT,CASSWDIRNTGELFF
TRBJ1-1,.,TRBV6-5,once,TGTGCCAGCAGACAGGGCCTTTACACTGAAGCTTTCTTT,CASRQGLYTEAFF